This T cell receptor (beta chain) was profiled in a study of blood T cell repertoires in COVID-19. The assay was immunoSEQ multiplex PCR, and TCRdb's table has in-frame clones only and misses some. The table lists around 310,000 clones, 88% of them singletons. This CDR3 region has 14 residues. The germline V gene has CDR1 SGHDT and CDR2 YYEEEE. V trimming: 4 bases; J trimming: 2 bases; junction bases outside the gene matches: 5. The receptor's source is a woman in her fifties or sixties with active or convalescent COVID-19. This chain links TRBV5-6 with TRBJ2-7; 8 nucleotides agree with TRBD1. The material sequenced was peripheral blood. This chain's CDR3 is CASSGDRRAYEQYF. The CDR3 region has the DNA TGTGCCAGCAGCGGGGACAGGAGAGCCTACGAGCAGTACTTC.